These 26 T cell receptor beta chains came from one sample sequenced in a study of cytomegalovirus exposure and HLA in healthy donors. With 60 Vbeta and 13 Jbeta primers, the PCR was carried out. Sequencing was performed with immunoSEQ multiplex PCR; in TCRdb, only in-frame clones are kept and a portion is missing. Here the sample spans approximately 97,000 clones, about 69% being singletons. The sequencing input was PBMCs. Every receptor here comes from a human donor in good health.

CDR3 sequence (DNA): TGTGCCAGCTCACCTTTACAGGGCCTGCATGAAGCTTTCTTT. Protein: CASSPLQGLHEAFF. The V and J genes are TRBV18 and TRBJ1-1; D may be TRBD1 (6 bases). The CDR3 is 14 residues long. Trimming left V 3 bases short and J 7 bases short, with 15 bases between. The V gene's germline CDR1 is KGHSH and CDR2 LQKENI. Supplemented by reference TRBV18 and TRBJ1-1, the full variable domain reads NAGVMQNPRHLVRRRGQEARLRCSPMKGHSHVYWYRQLPEEGLKFMVYLQKENIIDESGMPKERFSAEFPKEGPSILRIQQVVRGDSAAYFCASSPLQGLHEAFFGQGTRLTVV.

V gene TRBV27 combines with J gene TRBJ2-2, with 7 positions matching TRBD2. This CDR3 spans 14 amino acids. V shed 4 bases, J shed 3 bases, and the junction held 2 bases outside the gene matches. From germline, CDR1 is MNHEY and CDR2 SMNVEV (reference sequence). CDR3 region: CASSWGLHTGELFF. As DNA, the CDR3 is TGTGCCAGCAGTTGGGGACTACACACCGGGGAGCTGTTTTTT.

In this sample, this clone turned up a few times. V usage is TRBV10-3 and J usage is TRBJ2-1, with D possibly matching TRBD2 (6 bases). Trimming pared 9 bases from V and 0 bases from J, leaving 9 bases between. Germline CDR1 ENHRY, CDR2 SYGVKD. The CDR3 spans 13 residues. CDR3 region: CAIRDSSYNEQFF. In DNA, the CDR3 is TGTGCCATACGGGACTCCTCCTACAATGAGCAGTTCTTC.

The chain employs TRBV4-1 and TRBJ2-2; TRBD2 matches at 15 bases. Trimming took 0 bases from V and 5 from J; bases not matched to a gene: 7. Germline-derived CDR1 and CDR2 are MGHRA and YSYEKL. There are 19 residues in the CDR3. Here the CDR3 reads CASSQEDLGLAGGTGELFF. CDR3 coding DNA: TGCGCCAGCAGCCAAGAAGACTTGGGACTAGCGGGAGGAACCGGGGAGCTGTTTTTT.

This clone appeared a single time. This rearrangement joins TRBV6-5 to TRBJ1-1, with D possibly TRBD1 on 6 matching bases. This CDR3 contains 13 residues. Trimming cost V 0 bases and J 11 bases, with 13 bases left between them. Germline V gene data show CDR1 as MNHEY and CDR2 as SVGAGI. The CDR3 spells CASSYSIRGGAFF. In DNA, the CDR3 is TGTGCCAGCAGTTACTCGATTAGGGGGGGCGCTTTCTTT.

The V and J genes are TRBV6-5 and TRBJ2-7, with TRBD2 matching over 7 bases. The CDR3 has 15 amino acids. Germline-derived CDR1 and CDR2 are MNHEY and SVGAGI. The ends lost 0 bases at V and 4 bases at J; junction bases unmatched: 6. The CDR3 DNA is TGTGCCAGCAGTTACTCCGGGACTAACATTTACGAGCAGTACTTC. Protein sequence: CASSYSGTNIYEQYF.

J is TRBJ2-7 and V is TRBV10-2, with 15 bases matching TRBD2. With V trimmed by 5 bases and J by 7 bases, 9 bases remained unmatched. The CDR3 runs 16 residues. The germline V gene has CDR1 WSHSY and CDR2 SAAADI. CDR3 in DNA: TGCGCCAGCAGTCGAGGGACTAGCGGGAGGCCGGGAGAGCAGTACTTC. It specifies CASSRGTSGRPGEQYF.

With regard to this clone: A junction boundary mismatches the germline segment, possibly from a read error. The chain recombines TRBV4-2 with TRBJ1-1; D remains unclear. The CDR3 is made up of 19 amino acids. The germline CDR1 and CDR2 sequences are LGHNA and YNFKEQ. The CDR3 here is CASSQEVRYDWVMNAEAFF. CDR3 bases: TGTGCCAGCAGCCAAGAGGTTAGGTATGACTGGGTGATGAACGCTGAAGCTTTCTTT.

The chain links TRBV27 to TRBJ2-5, with 7 bases matching TRBD2. This CDR3 spans 15 amino acids. Germline V CDR1 and CDR2: MNHEY, SMNVEV (reference sequence). V was clipped by 5 bases and J by 2 bases; unmatched bases: 8. The CDR3 DNA follows: TGTGCCAGCAGTCCAGTAGCGGGTCTACAAGAGACCCAGTACTTC. Amino acids: CASSPVAGLQETQYF.

Regarding this clone: Other DNA sequences in this specimen translate into the identical CDR3. The gene calls are TRBV18 and TRBJ2-5; D is undetermined. This CDR3 is 13 amino acids long. Trimming pared 2 bases from V and 4 bases from J, leaving 8 bases between. Germline lookup yields CDR1 KGHSH and CDR2 LQKENI. DNA of the CDR3: TGTGCCAGCTCACCAGTCGGTGGAGAGACCCAGTACTTC. Protein: CASSPVGGETQYF.

The chain uses TRBV18 and TRBJ2-7; 13 bases are a match to TRBD2. CDR3 length: 16 residues. Trimming took 5 bases from V and 4 from J; bases not matched to a gene: 8. Looked up from germline, CDR1 is KGHSH and CDR2 is LQKENI. Here the CDR3 reads CASSSRTSGSRYEQYF. In nucleotides, the CDR3 is TGTGCCAGCTCATCTCGGACTAGCGGGAGTAGGTACGAGCAGTACTTC. The full variable domain, with the rest looked up from reference TRBV18 and TRBJ2-7, is NAGVMQNPRHLVRRRGQEARLRCSPMKGHSHVYWYRQLPEEGLKFMVYLQKENIIDESGMPKERFSAEFPKEGPSILRIQQVVRGDSAAYFCASSSRTSGSRYEQYFGPGTRLTVT.

V is TRBV5-1 and J is TRBJ2-1, with unresolved D. Trimming pared 0 bases from V and 7 bases from J, leaving 8 bases between. Germline V gene data show CDR1 as SGHRS and CDR2 as YFSETQ. The CDR3 is 13 residues long. In nucleotides, the CDR3 is TGCGCCAGCAGCTTGGCCCTTGTGAATGAGCAGTTCTTC. Encoded protein: CASSLALVNEQFF.

The chain uses TRBV10-2 and TRBJ1-2; tentative D call: TRBD1 (6 bases). CDR3 length equals 13 residues. V dropped 0 bases and J dropped 8 bases, with 10 bases sitting between them. The germline gives CDR1 WSHSY, CDR2 SAAADI. This CDR3 is CASSESGAGGYTF. Written as DNA, the CDR3 is TGCGCCAGCAGTGAGTCGGGGGCGGGCGGCTACACCTTC.

The gene calls are TRBV5-4 and TRBJ2-1, with 10 bases identical to TRBD1. Trimming cost V 3 bases and J 7 bases; bases outside gene matches: 7. The length of the CDR3 is 15 residues. Germline values: CDR1 SGHNT, CDR2 YYREEE (reference sequence). This chain's CDR3 is CASSSGTGEGNEQFF. The CDR3 coding sequence is TGTGCCAGCAGCTCCGGGACAGGGGAAGGGAATGAGCAGTTCTTC.

This clone was recorded only once. The chain uses TRBV19 and TRBJ1-1; D remains ambiguous. The CDR3 totals 13 residues. Germline CDR1 reads LNHDA; CDR2 reads SQIVND (reference sequence). The V end lost 5 bases, the J end lost 4 bases, and 11 bases lay between the germline ends. Written as DNA, the CDR3 is TGTGCCAGTAGTCCGGGGATGGGCACTGAAGCTTTCTTT. It codes for CASSPGMGTEAFF.

The chain couples TRBV5-6 to TRBJ1-1, with 11 bases that match TRBD1. The CDR3 covers 16 residues. Trimming at V came to 4 bases and at J to 4 bases, leaving 9 bases not matched to a gene. Per germline, CDR1 SGHDT and CDR2 YYEEEE. CDR3 protein: CASSLLGTGGSTEAFF. DNA for the CDR3: TGTGCCAGCAGCCTCCTCGGGACAGGGGGTTCCACTGAAGCTTTCTTT.

This clone has a handful of counts. The rearrangement joins TRBV19 to TRBJ2-5; 8 nucleotides line up with TRBD1. There are 15 residues in the CDR3. The V gene's germline CDR1 is LNHDA and CDR2 SQIVND (reference sequence). The ends lost 4 bases at V and 2 bases at J; junction bases unmatched: 6. This CDR3 reads CASSRGQDLQETQYF. The CDR3 DNA reads TGTGCCAGTAGTAGGGGACAGGACTTACAAGAGACCCAGTACTTC.

This clone has just one count. The chain combines TRBV28 with TRBJ1-2; D is possibly TRBD1 (6 bases). The germline V gene has CDR1 MDHEN and CDR2 SYDVKM. Trimming shortened V by 8 bases and J by 8 bases, and 30 bases separated the two germline ends. There are 17 residues in the CDR3. The CDR3 DNA reads TGTGCCAGCGAGAACTTAGGGCTTTCGGGGGGGCGCGGGGGCTACACCTTC. Its protein is CASENLGLSGGRGGYTF.

The DNA of the CDR3 is TGTGCCTGGAACCTTGGGGGCGCGGACTATGGCTACACCTTC. This codes for CAWNLGGADYGYTF. The chain is built from TRBV30 and TRBJ1-2; a possible D gene is TRBD1 (6 bases). V was pared by 4 bases and J by 3 bases, with 15 bases between. This CDR3 region has 14 residues. From germline, CDR1 is GTSNPN and CDR2 SVGIG (reference sequence).

The genes are TRBV5-1 and TRBJ1-3, with D perhaps TRBD1 (6 bases). The CDR3 has 14 amino acids. V lost 3 bases to trimming and J lost 3 bases, with 10 bases between them. Looked up from germline, CDR1 is SGHRS and CDR2 is YFSETQ. CDR3 bases: TGCGCCAGCAGCTACAGGGATTTTGGAAACACCATATATTTT. Translating gives CASSYRDFGNTIYF.

DNA of the CDR3: TGTGCCAGCAGCCTCGACAGGGTAGCTGAAGCTTTCTTT. This translates into CASSLDRVAEAFF. This chain connects TRBV5-6 to TRBJ1-1, with 7 bases matching TRBD1. Per the germline V gene, CDR1 is SGHDT and CDR2 is YYEEEE. The CDR3 consists of 13 residues. V shed 4 bases, J shed 6 bases, and the junction held 6 bases outside the gene matches.

The CDR3 reads CASSLGRVSSYNEQFF. The CDR3 nucleotides read TGTGCCAGCAGCTTAGGCAGGGTCTCTTCCTACAATGAGCAGTTCTTC. The chain employs TRBV7-9 and TRBJ2-1; a weak D match, TRBD1 (5 bases). Deletions cut 1 base from V and 1 base from J, with 11 bases between. CDR1 is SEHNR and CDR2 is FQNEAQ in the germline V gene (reference sequence). The CDR3 extends over 16 amino acids.

This clone was detected only once. The V and J genes are TRBV23-1 and TRBJ2-7; the match to TRBD2 covers 14 bases. TRBV23-1 falls under the ORF class, with uncertain function. Trimming took 2 bases from V and 9 from J; bases not matched to a gene: 18. The CDR3 loop spans 19 amino acids. The CDR3 DNA sequence: TGCGCCAGCAGTCAAGACGGACTAGCGGGAGGAGAAAGGGACTCGGTGCAGTACTTC. Residues: CASSQDGLAGGERDSVQYF.

The rearrangement links TRBV6-1 to TRBJ2-1; 9 bases agree with TRBD1. The CDR3 has 15 residues. Germline loops: CDR1 MNHNS, CDR2 SASEGT. Losses at the gene ends were 0 bases for V and 5 bases for J; bases not matched to a gene: 2. CDR3 in amino acids: CASSEATGGHNEQFF. CDR3 coding DNA: TGTGCCAGCAGTGAAGCAACAGGGGGCCACAATGAGCAGTTCTTC.

This sequence joins TRBV30 and TRBJ1-1; maybe TRBD1 (5 bases). V was trimmed by 5 bases and J by 4 bases, leaving 14 bases between them. The V gene's germline CDR1 is GTSNPN and CDR2 SVGIG (reference sequence). The CDR3 spans 13 residues. CDR3 residues: CAWAGVSGTEAFF. In DNA form, the CDR3 reads TGTGCCTGGGCGGGGGTTAGCGGCACTGAAGCTTTCTTT.

This chain connects TRBV2 to TRBJ2-2, with TRBD2 matching over 7 bases. Germline V CDR1 and CDR2: SNHLY, FYNNEI. Trimming at V came to 0 bases and at J to 6 bases, leaving 1 base not matched to a gene. This CDR3 has 14 residues. CDR3 sequence: CASSEARGSGELFF. The CDR3 coding sequence is TGTGCCAGCAGTGAAGCGCGGGGGTCCGGGGAGCTGTTTTTT.